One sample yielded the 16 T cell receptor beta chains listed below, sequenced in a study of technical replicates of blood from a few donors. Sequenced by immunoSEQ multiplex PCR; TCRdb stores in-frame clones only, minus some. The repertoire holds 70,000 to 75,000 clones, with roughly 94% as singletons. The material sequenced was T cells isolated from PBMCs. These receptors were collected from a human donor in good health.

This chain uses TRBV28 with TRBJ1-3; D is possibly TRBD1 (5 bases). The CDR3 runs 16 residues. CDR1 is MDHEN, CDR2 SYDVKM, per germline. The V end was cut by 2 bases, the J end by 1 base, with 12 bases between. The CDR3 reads CASSLGHLTSGNTIYF. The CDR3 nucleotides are TGTGCCAGCAGTTTAGGACACTTAACTTCTGGAAACACCATATATTTT.

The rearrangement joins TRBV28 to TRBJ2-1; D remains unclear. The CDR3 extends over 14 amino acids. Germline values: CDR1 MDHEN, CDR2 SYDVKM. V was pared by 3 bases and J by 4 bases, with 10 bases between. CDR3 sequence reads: CASSFAQNYNEQFF. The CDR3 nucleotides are TGTGCCAGCAGTTTTGCACAAAATTACAATGAGCAGTTCTTC.

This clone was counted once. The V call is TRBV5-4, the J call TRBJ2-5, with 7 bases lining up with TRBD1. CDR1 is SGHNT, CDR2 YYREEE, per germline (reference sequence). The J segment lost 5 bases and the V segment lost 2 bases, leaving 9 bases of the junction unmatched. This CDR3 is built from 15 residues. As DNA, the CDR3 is TGTGCCAGCAGCTTCGGGACAGACCTGTGGGAGACCCAGTACTTC. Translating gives CASSFGTDLWETQYF.

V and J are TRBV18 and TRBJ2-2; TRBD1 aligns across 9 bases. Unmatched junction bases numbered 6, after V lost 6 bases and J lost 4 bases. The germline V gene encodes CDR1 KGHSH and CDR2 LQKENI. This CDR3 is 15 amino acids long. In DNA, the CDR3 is TGTGCCAGCTCTCCCGGGACAGGGTTCACCGGGGAGCTGTTTTTT. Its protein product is CASSPGTGFTGELFF.

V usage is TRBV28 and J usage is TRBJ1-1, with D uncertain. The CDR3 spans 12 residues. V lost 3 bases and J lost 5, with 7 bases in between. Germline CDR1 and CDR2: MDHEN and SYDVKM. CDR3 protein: CASSFHNTEAFF. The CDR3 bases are TGTGCCAGCAGTTTCCACAATACTGAAGCTTTCTTT.

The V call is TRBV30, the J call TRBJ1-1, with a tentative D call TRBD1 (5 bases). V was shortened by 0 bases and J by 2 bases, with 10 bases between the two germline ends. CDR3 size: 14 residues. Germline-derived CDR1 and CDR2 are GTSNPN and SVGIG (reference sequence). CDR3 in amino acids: CAWSVGGVNTEAFF. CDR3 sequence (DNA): TGTGCCTGGAGTGTGGGAGGGGTTAACACTGAAGCTTTCTTT.

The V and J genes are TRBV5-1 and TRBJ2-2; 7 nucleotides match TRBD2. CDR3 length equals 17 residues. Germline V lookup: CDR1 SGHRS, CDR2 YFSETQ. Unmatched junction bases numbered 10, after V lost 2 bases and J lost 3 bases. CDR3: CASSFLSGAGDTGELFF. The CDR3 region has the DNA TGCGCCAGCAGCTTCTTATCTGGGGCGGGAGACACCGGGGAGCTGTTTTTT. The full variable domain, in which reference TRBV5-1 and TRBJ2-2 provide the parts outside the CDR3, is KAGVTQTPRYLIKTRGQQVTLSCSPISGHRSVSWYQQTPGQGLQFLFEYFSETQRNKGNFPGRFSGRQFSNSRSEMNVSTLELGDSALYLCASSFLSGAGDTGELFFGEGSRLTVL.

The DNA for the CDR3 is TGCGCCAGCAGCCAAGAGGGACTAGCGGAAATCTACGAGCAGTACTTC. Protein: CASSQEGLAEIYEQYF. This chain links TRBV4-1 with TRBJ2-7; 11 bases agree with TRBD2. Unmatched junction bases numbered 4, after V lost 0 bases and J lost 3 bases. Germline V lookup: CDR1 MGHRA, CDR2 YSYEKL. The CDR3 contains 16 residues.

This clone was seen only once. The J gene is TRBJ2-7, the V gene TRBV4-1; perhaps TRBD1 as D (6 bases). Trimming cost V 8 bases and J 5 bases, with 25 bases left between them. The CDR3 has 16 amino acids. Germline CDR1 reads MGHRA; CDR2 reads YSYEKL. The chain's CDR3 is CASRSLGTPSVHEQYF. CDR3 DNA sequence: TGCGCCAGCCGATCCCTCGGGACACCCTCGGTCCACGAGCAGTACTTC.

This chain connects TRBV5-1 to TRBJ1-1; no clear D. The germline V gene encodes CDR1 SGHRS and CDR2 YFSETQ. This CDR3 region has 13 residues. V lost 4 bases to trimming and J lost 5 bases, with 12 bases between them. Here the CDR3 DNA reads TGCGCCAGCAGCCTGGCAGATAATACTGAAGCTTTCTTT. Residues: CASSLADNTEAFF.

The CDR3 reads CASSGGLAGTLYNEQFF. The DNA for the CDR3 is TGTGCCAGTAGTGGGGGACTAGCGGGAACTCTGTACAATGAGCAGTTCTTC. The chain carries TRBV19 and TRBJ2-1, with TRBD2 matching over 13 bases. Germline V gene sequence: CDR1 LNHDA, CDR2 SQIVND (reference sequence). CDR3 size: 17 residues. After removal of 5 bases from V and 4 bases from J, the junction contained 8 bases not matched to a gene.

The chain's CDR3 is CASSLRGEGEGAFF. The CDR3 region has the DNA TGCGCCAGCAGCTTGAGAGGGGAGGGAGAAGGAGCTTTCTTT. V gene TRBV5-1 combines with J gene TRBJ1-1, with a weak D call TRBD1 (5 bases). The V gene lost 1 base and the J gene lost 10 bases, with 17 bases spanning the gap. The CDR3 is 14 residues long. Germline-derived CDR1 and CDR2 are SGHRS and YFSETQ. Variable domain in full (rest from reference TRBV5-1 and TRBJ1-1): KAGVTQTPRYLIKTRGQQVTLSCSPISGHRSVSWYQQTPGQGLQFLFEYFSETQRNKGNFPGRFSGRQFSNSRSEMNVSTLELGDSALYLCASSLRGEGEGAFFGQGTRLTVV.

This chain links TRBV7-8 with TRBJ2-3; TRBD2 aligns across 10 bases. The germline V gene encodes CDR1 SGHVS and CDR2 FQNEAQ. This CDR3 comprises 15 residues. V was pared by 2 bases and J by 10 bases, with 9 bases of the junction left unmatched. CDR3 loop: CASSLQLAGYAPQYF. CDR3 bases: TGTGCCAGCAGCTTACAACTAGCGGGATACGCTCCGCAGTATTTT.

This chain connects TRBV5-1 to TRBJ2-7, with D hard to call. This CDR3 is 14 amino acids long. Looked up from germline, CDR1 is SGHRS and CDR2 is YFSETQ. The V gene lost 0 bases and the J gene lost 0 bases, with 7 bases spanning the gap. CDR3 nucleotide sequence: TGCGCCAGCAGCTTGGACGCGATCTCCTACGAGCAGTACTTC. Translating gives CASSLDAISYEQYF.

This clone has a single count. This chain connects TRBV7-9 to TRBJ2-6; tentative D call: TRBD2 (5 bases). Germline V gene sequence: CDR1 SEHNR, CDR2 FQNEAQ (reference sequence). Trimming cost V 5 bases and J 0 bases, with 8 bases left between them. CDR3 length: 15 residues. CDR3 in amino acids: CASSQGSSGANVLTF. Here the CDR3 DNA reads TGTGCCAGCAGCCAAGGGAGCTCTGGGGCCAACGTCCTGACTTTC.

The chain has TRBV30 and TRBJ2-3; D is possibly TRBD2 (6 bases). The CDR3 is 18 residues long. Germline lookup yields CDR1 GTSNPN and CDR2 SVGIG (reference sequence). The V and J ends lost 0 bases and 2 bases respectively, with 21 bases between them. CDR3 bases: TGTGCCTGGAGTGTACTGGGAGGAGGTTACTTACACACAGATACGCAGTATTTT. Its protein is CAWSVLGGGYLHTDTQYF. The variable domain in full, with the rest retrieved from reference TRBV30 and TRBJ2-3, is SQTIHQWPATLVQPVGSPLSLECTVEGTSNPNLYWYRQAAGRGLQLLFYSVGIGQISSEVPQNLSASRPQDRQFILSSKKLLLSDSGFYLCAWSVLGGGYLHTDTQYFGPGTRLTVL.